This note documents a single T cell receptor (beta chain) sequence. Its antigen is as yet unknown. This specimen belongs to a study of shared clonotypes between healthy human individuals. General observations from the study: When naive CD4 clonotypes were compared across a handful of donors, around 5% were shared.

The CDR3 covers 15 residues. The ends were cut back, 5 bases at V and 2 bases at J, with 14 bases in the middle. CDR1 and CDR2 (germline): LGHNA, YSLEER. Adult donors, all healthy and HIV-negative, had no recent acute infections or vaccinations. Several immunoSEQ plates received, in even portions, the genomic DNA of each subset. Sequenced by immunoSEQ multiplex PCR; TCRdb stores in-frame clones only, minus some. The data contain roughly 2.6 million clones, approximately 94% of them seen just once; the ten biggest clones take up roughly 0.15%. This sequence joins TRBV4-3 and TRBJ2-3, with a tentative D call TRBD1 (5 bases). The sample was naive CD4+ T cells sorted from blood. Specified subset: CD45RA+ positively selected. The TCR was taken from a man between 18 and 35 years old in good health. The CDR3 is CASSKLGQDTDTQYF. CDR3 sequence (DNA): TGCGCCAGCAGCAAGTTGGGGCAGGACACAGATACGCAGTATTTT.